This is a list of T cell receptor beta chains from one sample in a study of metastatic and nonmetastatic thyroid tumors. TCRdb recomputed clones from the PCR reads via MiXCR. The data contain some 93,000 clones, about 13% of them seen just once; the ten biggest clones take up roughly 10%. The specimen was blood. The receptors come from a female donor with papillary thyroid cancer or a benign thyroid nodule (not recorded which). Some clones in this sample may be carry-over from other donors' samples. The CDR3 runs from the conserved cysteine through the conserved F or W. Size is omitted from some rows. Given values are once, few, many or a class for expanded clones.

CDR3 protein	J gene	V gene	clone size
CASSLGTWTDTQYF	TRBJ2-3	TRBV27	many
CASSTGYRTGGGLDEQYF	TRBJ2-7	TRBV18	many
CASRPSGRTYEQYF	TRBJ2-7	TRBV12-3/TRBV12-4	many
CASSYSMAGGGETQYF	TRBJ2-5	TRBV6-5	many
CASSLGNTEAFF	TRBJ1-1	TRBV28	many
CASSQGPQVNIQYF	TRBJ2-4	TRBV4-3	many
CASREGDLVNQHQHF	TRBJ1-5	TRBV2	-
CASSHTASYNEQFF	TRBJ2-1	TRBV3-1	many
CASSRKGANTGELFF	TRBJ2-2	TRBV27	many
CASSLGRPGELFF	TRBJ2-2	TRBV7-2	many
CASSQPPAGGNNEQFF	TRBJ2-1	TRBV4-1	many
CASSLYQPQETQYF	TRBJ2-5	TRBV5-1	many
CASSLGPRGTYNEQFF	TRBJ2-1	TRBV5-1	many
CASSLFGLSANSPLHF	TRBJ1-6	TRBV13	many
CASSPGPYNEQFF	TRBJ2-1	TRBV6-1	few
CASSGLNEQFF	TRBJ2-1	TRBV2	many
CATKKSSGNTIYF	TRBJ1-3	TRBV6-1	few
CASSLASQETQYF	TRBJ2-5	TRBV7-9	many
CASTTSVLSFQYF	TRBJ2-5	TRBV6-2/TRBV6-3	-
CASSPTGTNYGYTF	TRBJ1-2	TRBV7-9	many
CASSPGQGKIVEQYF	TRBJ2-7	TRBV7-9	many
CAWSVLWEQYF	TRBJ2-7	TRBV30	many
CSAREDGGLFTGELFF	TRBJ2-2	TRBV20-1	once
CASSGQGVGGYTF	TRBJ1-2	TRBV6-1	many
CASSREVAGYEQYF	TRBJ2-7	TRBV27	-
CASSYRTGPYEQYF	TRBJ2-7	TRBV7-2	-
CAWSGGSTDTQYF	TRBJ2-3	TRBV30	many
CATSRDSGNTDTQYF	TRBJ2-3	TRBV15	many
CASSPWELADSYEQYF	TRBJ2-7	TRBV11-1	-
CASSRGSGRVFNEQFF	TRBJ2-1	TRBV27	many
CASSRTQENTEAFF	TRBJ1-1	TRBV3-1	many
CASSTGGSGYTF	TRBJ1-2	TRBV28	few
CASKAGRGIPGELFF	TRBJ2-2	TRBV6-1	many
CASSIWGAGGYGEQYF	TRBJ2-7	TRBV19	once
CASSLGLGSYEQYF	TRBJ2-7	TRBV7-8	many
CASSLGGQNTGELFF	TRBJ2-2	TRBV5-4	many
CASSSTGTGIYEQYF	TRBJ2-7	TRBV19	many
CASSPLSGAETQYF	TRBJ2-5	TRBV18	many
CSENQGGGYTF	TRBJ1-2	TRBV29-1	many
CSARLQGSYEQYF	TRBJ2-7	TRBV20-1	many
CASRWAPGYEQYF	TRBJ2-7	TRBV27	-
CAWSGQGENADTQYF	TRBJ2-3	TRBV30	-
CASSSQTVTDTQYF	TRBJ2-3	TRBV5-1	many
CASSGRDRGVTYEQYF	TRBJ2-7	TRBV28	many
CASSLTGPETQYF	TRBJ2-5	TRBV7-8	many
CASSAGARETQYF	TRBJ2-5	TRBV5-1	many
CSAYTGTGGYEQYF	TRBJ2-7	TRBV20-1	many
CASSQAGGGGTGELFF	TRBJ2-2	TRBV4-3	many